One sample yielded the 10 T cell receptor beta chains listed below, sequenced in a study of shared clonotypes between healthy human individuals. Naive CD8 populations comprised CD45RO-negative cells positively selected for CCR7, excluding terminally differentiated effector memory CD45RA+ cells. Data came from immunoSEQ multiplex PCR; TCRdb stores just in-frame clones and leaves some out. The table shows about 580,000 clones, with 98% occurring only once. The sequenced sample was naive CD8+ T cells sorted from blood. These receptors all stem from a man aged 25 to 40 in good health.

In its sample, this clone was seen once. The chain uses TRBV2 and TRBJ1-5; D not certain. Germline CDR1 is SNHLY and CDR2 is FYNNEI. Trimming shortened V by 8 bases and J by 6 bases, and 14 bases separated the two germline ends. The CDR3 is 13 amino acids. CDR3 nucleotide sequence: TGTGCCAGCCTCTCTGAGGGCGGTCAGCCCCAGCATTTT. Amino acid sequence: CASLSEGGQPQHF. The full variable domain, its missing parts supplied by reference TRBV2 and TRBJ1-5, is EPEVTQTPSHQVTQMGQEVILRCVPISNHLYFYWYRQILGQKVEFLVSFYNNEISEKSEIFDDQFSVERPDGSNFTLKIRSTKLEDSAMYFCASLSEGGQPQHFGDGTRLSIL.

The chain combines TRBV6-5 with TRBJ2-1; no definite D call. Germline CDR1 reads MNHEY; CDR2 reads SVGAGI. Trimming pared 6 bases from V and 6 bases from J, leaving 15 bases between. This CDR3 spans 14 amino acids. The CDR3 sequence is CASRRSEQPNEQFF. The DNA for the CDR3 is TGTGCCAGCAGGCGATCCGAGCAGCCCAATGAGCAGTTCTTC.

The CDR3, as DNA: TGTGCCAGCAGCGTAGGAGGGTTTGGTTTTAGCGGGAATGAGCAGTTCTTC. Protein product: CASSVGGFGFSGNEQFF. The chain has TRBV9 and TRBJ2-1; 7 nucleotides align to TRBD2. Per germline, CDR1 SGDLS and CDR2 YYNGEE. CDR3 length: 17 residues. J lost 7 bases, V lost 0 bases, and 13 bases had no gene match.

This clone showed up just a few times. This chain uses TRBV11-2 with TRBJ2-7; D not resolved. Germline CDR1 reads SGHAT; CDR2 reads FQNNGV. This CDR3 contains 15 residues. The V end lost 2 bases, the J end lost 4 bases, and 15 bases lay between the germline ends. The CDR3 DNA reads as TGTGCCAGCAGCTTAAGGTATATGGGGAATTACGAGCAGTACTTC. Protein product: CASSLRYMGNYEQYF.

The gene calls are TRBV9 and TRBJ2-3; D possibly corresponds to TRBD2 (5 bases). V lost 0 bases, J lost 2 bases, and 10 bases lay in between. This CDR3 has 15 amino acids. Germline CDR1 and CDR2: SGDLS and YYNGEE. The DNA of the CDR3 is TGTGCCAGCAGCGTAGGACTAAGTAACACAGATACGCAGTATTTT. Its protein product is CASSVGLSNTDTQYF.

This clone appeared once. This chain links TRBV7-9 with TRBJ2-7; 9 bases agree with TRBD2. The germline CDR1 and CDR2 sequences are SEHNR and FQNEAQ (reference sequence). Trimming removed 5 bases from V and 2 bases from J; junction bases left unmatched: 4. The CDR3 is 14 amino acids. The CDR3 coding sequence is TGTGCCAGCAGCCCCTCTAGCGGGGCCTACGAGCAGTACTTC. Protein product: CASSPSSGAYEQYF.

V is TRBV5-5 and J is TRBJ1-2, with TRBD1 as a possible D gene (5 bases). Between the trimmed V and J ends, which lost 4 bases and 3 bases, there was a span of 16 bases. CDR3 size: 15 residues. Germline CDR1 reads SGHKS; CDR2 reads YYEKEE (reference sequence). The chain's CDR3 is CASSPIMRQYYGYTF. For the CDR3, the DNA is TGTGCCAGCAGCCCCATTATGCGACAGTACTATGGCTACACCTTC.

The genes are TRBV7-2 and TRBJ2-7; 10 nucleotides align to TRBD2. This CDR3 has 15 residues. Germline CDR1 reads SGHTA; CDR2 reads FQGNSA. Germline trimming cut 6 bases from V and 2 bases from J; bases unmatched to any gene: 7. The CDR3 DNA follows: TGTGCCAGCAGACCGGGACTAGCGTCTGCCTACGAGCAGTACTTC. Translation gives CASRPGLASAYEQYF.

V is TRBV27 and J is TRBJ2-2, with a weak D call TRBD2 (5 bases). Germline V gives CDR1 MNHEY, CDR2 SMNVEV (reference sequence). The ends were cut back, 4 bases at V and 4 bases at J, with 7 bases in the middle. This CDR3 has 13 residues. CDR3 in DNA: TGTGCCAGCAGTTACCGGGGCACCGGGGAGCTGTTTTTT. Amino acids: CASSYRGTGELFF.

The chain joins TRBV4-1 to TRBJ1-5, with D unclear. The CDR3 has 14 residues. Trimming took off 1 base at V and 7 bases at J, with 11 bases between the two ends. Germline V lookup: CDR1 MGHRA, CDR2 YSYEKL. CDR3 sequence (DNA): TGCGCCAGCAGCCAAGGAGGAGGAAGACAGCCCCAGCATTTT. Translation: CASSQGGGRQPQHF.